Listed here are 17 T cell receptor beta chains from one sample, sequenced in a study of cytomegalovirus exposure and HLA in healthy donors. The PCR made use of 60 Vbeta and 13 Jbeta primers. Libraries were prepared by immunoSEQ multiplex PCR; TCRdb keeps only in-frame clonotypes and omits some of them. The repertoire has approximately 100,000 clones, under 85% of them found once; the top ten carry under 10%. Sequencing was performed on PBMCs. Receptors were obtained from a middle-aged man in good health and CMV-seronegative.

The V gene is TRBV13, the J gene TRBJ2-2; 10 positions agree with TRBD1. V trimming: 5 bases; J trimming: 6 bases; junction bases outside the gene matches: 9. The CDR3 is 16 amino acids. The V gene's germline CDR1 is PRHDT and CDR2 FYEKMQ (reference sequence). The CDR3 bases are TGTGCCAGCAGCCGGCACACGGGACAGGGGTCCGGGGAGCTGTTTTTT. This encodes CASSRHTGQGSGELFF.

The chain carries TRBV11-3 and TRBJ2-1, with a tentative D call TRBD2 (6 bases). The CDR3 contains 17 residues. The germline CDR1 and CDR2 sequences are SGHNT and YENEEA. Deletions cut 5 bases from V and 6 bases from J, with 23 bases between. CDR3 sequence: CASSPLSAGGASNEQFF. CDR3 sequence (DNA): TGTGCCAGCAGCCCCCTATCGGCGGGCGGGGCGAGCAATGAGCAGTTCTTC.

With regard to this clone: A read error may account for a junction end that differs from germline. The rearrangement joins TRBV7-7 to TRBJ2-5; the D gene is possibly TRBD2 (6 bases). Germline loops: CDR1 SSHAT, CDR2 FNYEAQ (reference sequence). CDR3 length: 15 residues. The CDR3 sequence is CASSFVGGVVETQYF. The DNA of the CDR3 is TGTGCTAGCAGCTTCGTCGGGGGAGTTGTGGAGACCCAGTACTTC.

This chain links TRBV5-6 with TRBJ1-5, with unresolved D. Trimming removed 4 bases at V and 6 bases at J, with 14 bases between. The germline CDR1 and CDR2 sequences are SGHDT and YYEEEE. This CDR3 is 14 amino acids long. The CDR3 coding sequence is TGTGCCAGCAGCGAGGGCGGGTTGGCTCAGCCCCAGCATTTT. It translates to CASSEGGLAQPQHF.

The rearrangement uses TRBV6-1 and TRBJ1-1; TRBD1 is a possible D gene (5 bases). The CDR3 sequence is 14 residues long. Trimming stripped 2 bases from V and 6 bases from J, with 13 bases between. The germline CDR1 and CDR2 sequences are MNHNS and SASEGT. The CDR3 here is CASSELWGEAEAFF. CDR3 in DNA: TGTGCCAGCAGTGAACTCTGGGGGGAGGCTGAAGCTTTCTTT.

The chain couples TRBV4-3 to TRBJ2-7; 11 bases line up with TRBD1. The V segment lost 4 bases and the J segment 4 bases; nucleotides outside the gene matches: 0. Germline CDR1 is LGHNA and CDR2 is YSLEER. The CDR3 extends over 13 amino acids. The CDR3 region has the DNA TGCGCCAGCAGCCGGGACAGGGGGTACGAGCAGTACTTC. Protein product: CASSRDRGYEQYF.

The chain recombines TRBV29-1 with TRBJ2-1, with D unclear. V gave up 7 bases and J gave up 7 bases, with 17 bases separating them. The CDR3 spans 13 residues. Germline loops: CDR1 SQVTM, CDR2 ANQGSEA. The CDR3 protein is CSAIPGQSNEQFF. The CDR3 bases are TGCAGCGCAATACCGGGTCAATCGAATGAGCAGTTCTTC.

The V gene is TRBV18, the J gene TRBJ1-3; 7 bases map to TRBD1. The CDR3 is 16 amino acids. The J segment lost 3 bases and the V segment lost 0 bases, leaving 5 bases of the junction unmatched. Germline CDR1 reads KGHSH; CDR2 reads LQKENI. The CDR3 nucleotides read TGTGCCAGCTCACCACCTTCAGGGGGAATTGGAAACACCATATATTTT. This sequence encodes CASSPPSGGIGNTIYF. The whole variable domain, remainder taken from reference TRBV18 and TRBJ1-3, is NAGVMQNPRHLVRRRGQEARLRCSPMKGHSHVYWYRQLPEEGLKFMVYLQKENIIDESGMPKERFSAEFPKEGPSILRIQQVVRGDSAAYFCASSPPSGGIGNTIYFGEGSWLTVV.

The rearrangement joins TRBV2 to TRBJ2-6, with D tentatively TRBD2 (7 bases). The V end lost 7 bases, the J end lost 0 bases, and 19 bases lay between the germline ends. Germline lookup yields CDR1 SNHLY and CDR2 FYNNEI. This CDR3 has 18 residues. CDR3 nucleotide sequence: TGTGCCAGCAACGGGGGGCAGCTCCCGAGCTCTGGGGCCAACGTCCTGACTTTC. Its translation is CASNGGQLPSSGANVLTF.

This clone has just one count. The rearrangement links TRBV9 to TRBJ2-6; 8 bases fit TRBD1. The length of the CDR3 is 20 residues. V dropped 2 bases and J dropped 0; count of bases not matched to a gene: 13. From germline, CDR1 is SGDLS and CDR2 YYNGEE. The CDR3 nucleotides are TGTGCCAGCAGCGTCTCACTCAGGGGGCCGGGGTCCTCTGGGGCCAACGTCCTGACTTTC. This translates into CASSVSLRGPGSSGANVLTF.

The chain combines TRBV19 with TRBJ1-5; tentative D call: TRBD1 (6 bases). The germline V gene encodes CDR1 LNHDA and CDR2 SQIVND (reference sequence). The CDR3 totals 15 residues. The V and J ends lost 5 bases and 1 base respectively, with 12 bases between them. This CDR3 reads CASSLTDRSNQPQHF. Written as DNA, the CDR3 is TGTGCCAGTAGTCTTACTGACAGGAGCAATCAGCCCCAGCATTTT.

The rearrangement links TRBV14 to TRBJ2-3; possible D gene TRBD1, 6 bases. V was clipped by 4 bases and J by 0 bases, with 11 bases between them. This CDR3 is built from 15 residues. The germline gives CDR1 SGHDN, CDR2 FVKESK. The chain's CDR3 is CASSLQGPSTDTQYF. DNA for the CDR3: TGTGCCAGCAGCCTACAGGGCCCTAGCACAGATACGCAGTATTTT. The full variable domain, in which reference TRBV14 and TRBJ2-3 provide the parts outside the CDR3, is EAGVTQFPSHSVIEKGQTVTLRCDPISGHDNLYWYRRVMGKEIKFLLHFVKESKQDESGMPNNRFLAERTGGTYSTLKVQPAELEDSGVYFCASSLQGPSTDTQYFGPGTRLTVL.

The chain has TRBV27 and TRBJ2-6; 8 bases map to TRBD2. The germline V gene encodes CDR1 MNHEY and CDR2 SMNVEV (reference sequence). V lost 5 bases to trimming and J lost 0 bases; unmatched junction nucleotides: 9. This CDR3 comprises 18 residues. The CDR3 coding sequence is TGTGCCAGCAGTCACCGGGGGGGAGGGAGCTCTGGGGCCAACGTCCTGACTTTC. This sequence encodes CASSHRGGGSSGANVLTF. Full variable domain (remainder filled in from reference TRBV27 and TRBJ2-6): EAQVTQNPRYLITVTGKKLTVTCSQNMNHEYMSWYRQDPGLGLRQIYYSMNVEVTDKGDVPEGYKVSRKEKRNFPLILESPSPNQTSLYFCASSHRGGGSSGANVLTFGAGSRLTVL.

This clone has more than one count but fewer than ten. The V and J genes are TRBV6-5 and TRBJ1-4; D ambiguous. The length of the CDR3 is 14 residues. Germline CDR1 reads MNHEY; CDR2 reads SVGAGI. V lost 2 bases, J lost 7 bases, and 11 bases lay in between. The CDR3 region has the DNA TGTGCCAGCAGTTACGCGGGAGGAGGTGAAAAACTGTTTTTT. Translating gives CASSYAGGGEKLFF.

V usage is TRBV11-2 and J usage is TRBJ2-1; tentative D call: TRBD2 (6 bases). Trimming took off 5 bases at V and 8 bases at J, with 19 bases between the two ends. CDR1 and CDR2 (germline): SGHAT, FQNNGV. The length of the CDR3 is 15 residues. In DNA, the CDR3 is TGTGCCAGCAGCGGAGAAGGGTGGCGGGGCGATGAGCAGTTCTTC. Its protein is CASSGEGWRGDEQFF.

The gene calls are TRBV9 and TRBJ1-3; 7 nucleotides match TRBD1. V gave up 3 bases and J gave up 0 bases; unmatched junction bases: 18. Germline V gene sequence: CDR1 SGDLS, CDR2 YYNGEE. The CDR3 extends over 20 amino acids. In DNA form, the CDR3 reads TGTGCCAGCAGCGCGCAGCAAATACCGACAGGGACCTCCTCTGGAAACACCATATATTTT. It codes for CASSAQQIPTGTSSGNTIYF.

The chain uses TRBV28 and TRBJ2-3; D perhaps matches TRBD2 (5 bases). From germline, CDR1 is MDHEN and CDR2 SYDVKM. The CDR3 contains 15 residues. V lost 3 bases to trimming and J lost 2 bases, with 12 bases between them. CDR3 DNA: TGTGCCAGCAGTTTCCCGAGGGTCGACACAGATACGCAGTATTTT. Encoded protein: CASSFPRVDTDTQYF. The full variable domain, its missing parts supplied by reference TRBV28 and TRBJ2-3, is DVKVTQSSRYLVKRTGEKVFLECVQDMDHENMFWYRQDPGLGLRLIYFSYDVKMKEKGDIPEGYSVSREKKERFSLILESASTNQTSMYLCASSFPRVDTDTQYFGPGTRLTVL.